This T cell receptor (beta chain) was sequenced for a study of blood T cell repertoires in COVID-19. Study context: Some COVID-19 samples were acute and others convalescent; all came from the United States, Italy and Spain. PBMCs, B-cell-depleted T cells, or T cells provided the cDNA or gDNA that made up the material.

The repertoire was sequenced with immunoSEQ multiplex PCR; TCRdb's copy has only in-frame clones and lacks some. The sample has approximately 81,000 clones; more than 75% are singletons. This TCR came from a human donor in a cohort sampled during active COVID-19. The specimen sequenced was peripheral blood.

The CDR3 nucleotides read TGTGCCAGTAGTATAGCGGGGGAGGTGCAGTATTTT. It is translated as CASSIAGEVQYF. This chain connects TRBV19 to TRBJ2-3, with TRBD2 as a possible D gene (6 bases). The germline CDR1 and CDR2 sequences are LNHDA and SQIVND (reference sequence). Trimming stripped 1 base from V and 11 bases from J, with 10 bases between. The CDR3 loop spans 12 amino acids. Supplemented by reference TRBV19 and TRBJ2-3, the full variable domain reads DGGITQSPKYLFRKEGQNVTLSCEQNLNHDAMYWYRQDPGQGLRLIYYSQIVNDFQKGDIAEGYSVSREKKESFPLTVTSAQKNPTAFYLCASSIAGEVQYFGPGTRLTVL.